This T cell receptor beta chain appears in the sequencing data of a study of blood T cell repertoires in COVID-19. Germline V CDR1 and CDR2: KGHSH, LQKENI. This CDR3 has 15 residues. The germline V and J ends were trimmed by 4 bases and 7 bases, with 14 bases remaining between them. Repertoires were generated with immunoSEQ multiplex PCR, while TCRdb's copy carries only in-frame clones and drops some. The sample has 90,000 to 120,000 clones; around 82% are singletons. This clone was seen only a few times. The sequenced sample consisted of peripheral blood. The V and J genes are TRBV18 and TRBJ1-6; TRBD1 is a possible D gene (6 bases). The clonotype comes from a human donor in a cohort sampled during active COVID-19. The CDR3 here is CASSLTGTGNSPLHF. The CDR3 DNA reads TGTGCCAGCTCACTCACAGGGACGGGGAATTCACCCCTCCACTTT.